Below are 26 T cell receptor beta chains sequenced from a single sample in a study of T cell repertoires and HLA-DP antigens. No antigen is known for these receptors. Sequenced by immunoSEQ multiplex PCR; TCRdb stores in-frame clones only, minus some. The profile shows approximately 100,000 clones, around nine tenths of them singletons. Material: CD4+ T cells from PBMCs. Receptor source: a man aged 50 to 59 in good health and CMV-seronegative.

This clone has more than one count but fewer than ten. The chain recombines TRBV5-7 with TRBJ1-4; 7 bases are a match to TRBD1. TRBV5-7 is filed as an ORF, its function uncertain. The CDR3 loop spans 16 amino acids. V was clipped by 4 bases and J by 6 bases; unmatched bases: 12. The CDR3: CASSIDRDGPDEKLFF. The CDR3 DNA sequence: TGTGCCAGCAGCATTGACAGGGACGGCCCGGATGAAAAACTGTTTTTT.

J is TRBJ2-1 and V is TRBV6-5, with D hard to call. This CDR3 has 15 residues. Trimming left V 2 bases short and J 7 bases short, with 15 bases between. Germline loops: CDR1 MNHEY, CDR2 SVGAGI. The CDR3 DNA reads TGTGCCAGCAGTTACGCTGGTCCACTCTGGAATGAGCAGTTCTTC. Translating it yields CASSYAGPLWNEQFF.

The V call is TRBV27, the J call TRBJ2-3, with a tentative D call TRBD1 (6 bases). Germline loops: CDR1 MNHEY, CDR2 SMNVEV (reference sequence). The CDR3 has 13 residues. V gave up 6 bases and J gave up 4 bases, with 11 bases separating them. CDR3 amino acids: CASRDTGSDTQYF. The CDR3 bases are TGTGCCAGCAGGGACACAGGGTCAGATACGCAGTATTTT.

V and J are TRBV29-1 and TRBJ1-1; 7 bases align to TRBD1. Trimming removed 6 bases from V and 1 base from J; junction bases left unmatched: 11. Germline CDR1 is SQVTM and CDR2 is ANQGSEA. The CDR3 is 15 residues long. CDR3 amino acids: CSVVKDGTANTEAFF. The CDR3, as DNA: TGCAGCGTCGTCAAGGACGGGACAGCGAACACTGAAGCTTTCTTT.

This clone showed up just once. This chain connects TRBV6-6 to TRBJ1-1, with TRBD1 identical over 9 bases. The CDR3 is 12 residues long. V gave up 6 bases and J gave up 5 bases; unmatched junction bases: 1. Germline CDR1 and CDR2: MNHNY and SVGAGI (reference sequence). In nucleotides, the CDR3 is TGTGCCAGCAGGGGGACAGGGACTGAAGCTTTCTTT. Translated: CASRGTGTEAFF.

This chain joins TRBV7-2 and TRBJ2-5; TRBD2 aligns across 13 bases. The CDR3 is 17 amino acids. From germline, CDR1 is SGHTA and CDR2 FQGNSA. J gave up 4 bases and V 4 bases, and 9 bases lay outside the gene matches. The CDR3 is CASSWGRLAGGIETQYF. The CDR3, as DNA: TGTGCCAGCAGCTGGGGTCGACTAGCGGGGGGCATAGAGACCCAGTACTTC.

The chain uses TRBV5-1 and TRBJ2-1; D unclear. V was pared by 4 bases and J by 4 bases, with 9 bases between. From germline, CDR1 is SGHRS and CDR2 YFSETQ. This CDR3 spans 13 amino acids. CDR3 sequence: CASSVGPYNEQFF. The CDR3 nucleotides read TGCGCCAGCAGCGTCGGACCTTACAATGAGCAGTTCTTC.

This clone appeared a single time. The chain recombines TRBV5-1 with TRBJ2-3, with no clear D. V was clipped by 0 bases and J by 3 bases, with 8 bases between them. The germline V gene has CDR1 SGHRS and CDR2 YFSETQ. The CDR3 loop spans 14 amino acids. CDR3 sequence: CASSLERLTDTQYF. As DNA, the CDR3 is TGCGCCAGCAGCTTGGAACGACTGACAGATACGCAGTATTTT.

The V call is TRBV5-1, the J call TRBJ1-5; D is ambiguous. V was pared by 0 bases and J by 6 bases, with 7 bases between. Germline values: CDR1 SGHRS, CDR2 YFSETQ. CDR3 length equals 13 residues. Written as DNA, the CDR3 is TGCGCCAGCAGCTTGGGGGTTTCTCAGCCCCAGCATTTT. Translated: CASSLGVSQPQHF.

V usage is TRBV7-9 and J usage is TRBJ1-4; D is perhaps TRBD1 (5 bases). The CDR3 has 14 residues. Germline CDR1 and CDR2: SEHNR and FQNEAQ (reference sequence). V lost 4 bases and J lost 4, with 10 bases in between. In DNA, the CDR3 is TGTGCCAGCAGCTCGGGACGGGGTAATGAAAAACTGTTTTTT. It is translated as CASSSGRGNEKLFF.

This clone was detected only a few times. This rearrangement joins TRBV14 to TRBJ1-1; no clear D. There are 18 residues in the CDR3. Trimming took 0 bases from V and 0 from J, leaving 17 bases between them. From germline, CDR1 is SGHDN and CDR2 FVKESK. CDR3 in DNA: TGTGCCAGCAGCCAAGATTTTTACGGTATTGCAATGAACACTGAAGCTTTCTTT. Protein sequence: CASSQDFYGIAMNTEAFF.

V gene TRBV21-1 combines with J gene TRBJ1-3. TRBV21-1 is noted as a pseudogene. This CDR3 has 16 residues. The CDR3 protein is CASSKDSREWGNTIYF. The CDR3 nucleotides are TGTGCCAGCAGCAAAGATTCGAGGGAATGGGGAAACACCATATATTTT.

The chain employs TRBV19 and TRBJ2-4; no clear D. Per germline, CDR1 LNHDA and CDR2 SQIVND (reference sequence). The CDR3 runs 16 residues. V dropped 2 bases and J dropped 0 bases, with 11 bases sitting between them. CDR3 in amino acids: CASSIFGRLAKNIQYF. CDR3 coding DNA: TGTGCCAGTAGTATATTTGGCAGGTTAGCCAAAAACATTCAGTACTTC. The full variable domain, rest sourced from reference TRBV19 and TRBJ2-4, is DGGITQSPKYLFRKEGQNVTLSCEQNLNHDAMYWYRQDPGQGLRLIYYSQIVNDFQKGDIAEGYSVSREKKESFPLTVTSAQKNPTAFYLCASSIFGRLAKNIQYFGAGTRLSVL.

CDR3 bases: TGTGCCAGCAGCGTAGGCGGGTTCTCTGACAATGAGCAGTTCTTC. The encoded protein is CASSVGGFSDNEQFF. The chain carries TRBV9 and TRBJ2-1, with D maybe TRBD2 (5 bases). CDR3 length: 15 amino acids. V gave up 0 bases and J gave up 5 bases, with 12 bases separating them. Germline lookup yields CDR1 SGDLS and CDR2 YYNGEE.

The chain joins TRBV14 to TRBJ2-5, with TRBD2 matching 8 bases. There are 17 residues in the CDR3. Germline CDR1 SGHDN, CDR2 FVKESK. Trimming cost V 0 bases and J 1 base; bases outside gene matches: 7. The DNA for the CDR3 is TGTGCCAGCAGCCAAGATAAGGGAGCGGGGGTCCAAGAGACCCAGTACTTC. Its protein product is CASSQDKGAGVQETQYF.

The CDR3 loop reads CASSLIPQGLDTQYF. The CDR3, as DNA: TGTGCCAGCAGCTTAATCCCACAGGGGTTAGATACGCAGTATTTT. The chain joins TRBV11-2 to TRBJ2-3; 7 nucleotides match TRBD1. The length of the CDR3 is 15 residues. The germline V gene encodes CDR1 SGHAT and CDR2 FQNNGV. The ends lost 2 bases at V and 5 bases at J; junction bases unmatched: 7.

The chain is built from TRBV28 and TRBJ1-4; TRBD1 aligns across 7 bases. The length of the CDR3 is 15 residues. From germline, CDR1 is MDHEN and CDR2 SYDVKM. J was trimmed by 7 bases and V by 6 bases; bases with no gene match: 11. The CDR3 reads CASRGMTGRGEKLFF. The CDR3 nucleotides read TGTGCCAGCAGGGGAATGACAGGGCGGGGTGAAAAACTGTTTTTT.

The chain uses TRBV6-5 and TRBJ1-6; 10 bases fit TRBD1. With 7 bases clipped from V and 7 bases from J, the junction kept 7 bases outside the gene matches. Germline CDR1 reads MNHEY; CDR2 reads SVGAGI. The CDR3 is 15 residues long. CDR3 loop: CASNPGQGPNSPLHF. Here the CDR3 DNA reads TGTGCCAGCAATCCGGGACAGGGGCCCAATTCACCCCTCCACTTT.

This chain joins TRBV7-3 and TRBJ2-2, with 7 bases that match TRBD1. The CDR3 has 14 amino acids. V lost 1 base and J lost 5; bases outside the gene matches: 1. Germline CDR1 is SGHTA and CDR2 is FQGTGA. The CDR3 DNA reads TGTGCCAGCAGCTTAAACAGGGGTACCGGGGAGCTGTTTTTT. Protein product: CASSLNRGTGELFF.

The chain couples TRBV21-1 to TRBJ1-4. TRBV21-1 counts as a pseudogene. The CDR3 contains 15 residues. The CDR3 region is CANSKPGLTNEKLFF. In nucleotides, the CDR3 is TGTGCCAACAGCAAACCCGGGCTAACTAATGAAAAACTGTTTTTT.

This clone was seen only a few times. The junction shows a germline mismatch at one end, possibly a read error. The chain uses TRBV7-7 and TRBJ1-1; no definite D call. CDR1 SSHAT and CDR2 FNYEAQ come from the germline V gene (reference sequence). This CDR3 has 13 amino acids. The CDR3 DNA is TGTGCTAGCAGCTTAGTCGAGGGCACTGAAGCTTTCTTT. It specifies CASSLVEGTEAFF.

This clone was observed a handful of times. This rearrangement joins TRBV20-1 to TRBJ2-1, with D uncertain. V was shortened by 6 bases and J by 5 bases, with 8 bases between the two germline ends. The CDR3 contains 11 residues. Looked up from germline, CDR1 is DFQATT and CDR2 is SNEGSKA (reference sequence). The CDR3 spells CSADTHNEQFF. CDR3 nucleotides: TGCAGTGCCGATACTCACAATGAGCAGTTCTTC.

The rearrangement links TRBV11-3 to TRBJ2-7; 7 nucleotides align to TRBD1. With V trimmed by 0 bases and J by 0 bases, 2 bases remained unmatched. The CDR3 loop spans 15 amino acids. Germline V lookup: CDR1 SGHNT, CDR2 YENEEA. The CDR3 here is CASSLETGISYEQYF. The DNA for the CDR3 is TGTGCCAGCAGCTTAGAGACAGGGATCTCCTACGAGCAGTACTTC.

This rearrangement joins TRBV10-1 to TRBJ2-3, with D uncertain. Deletions cut 0 bases from V and 0 bases from J, with 10 bases between. The CDR3 is 16 amino acids. The germline CDR1 and CDR2 sequences are WNHNN and SYGVQD (reference sequence). The DNA for the CDR3 is TGCGCCAGCAGTGAGTCGACTCCCGGGAGCACAGATACGCAGTATTTT. Its protein is CASSESTPGSTDTQYF.

This clone is medium-sized by share. V is TRBV19 and J is TRBJ1-5; 10 nucleotides line up with TRBD1. Germline CDR1 LNHDA, CDR2 SQIVND (reference sequence). This CDR3 region has 15 residues. With 3 bases clipped from V and 6 bases from J, the junction kept 5 bases outside the gene matches. CDR3 in amino acids: CASSIRRTGGQPQHF. The CDR3 DNA reads as TGTGCCAGTAGTATTCGGCGGACAGGGGGTCAGCCCCAGCATTTT.

This clone occurred once. The rearrangement joins TRBV30 to TRBJ2-5; possible D gene TRBD2, 7 bases. The CDR3 runs to 14 residues. The V gene lost 4 bases and the J gene lost 5 bases, with 17 bases spanning the gap. Per germline, CDR1 GTSNPN and CDR2 SVGIG (reference sequence). CDR3 sequence: CAWTDAGAGETQYF. The CDR3 region has the DNA TGTGCCTGGACCGACGCGGGGGCCGGGGAGACCCAGTACTTC.